What follows describes a single T cell receptor (beta chain). The data stem from a study of blood T cell repertoires in COVID-19. About the study: Sources were T cells, B-cell-depleted T cells, or PBMCs; the material itself was cDNA or gDNA.

As handled by the study authors: Estimation of nucleated cell counts was performed using reference gene primer amplification. Method: immunoSEQ multiplex PCR; TCRdb's copy keeps in-frame clones and lacks some. For V, J and clone size, that table is used; D and trimming come from the DNA. The data hold under 150,000 clones, with almost 85% observed a single time. This CDR3 region has 16 residues. CDR1 is LNHDA, CDR2 SQIVND, per germline (reference sequence). With V trimmed by 5 bases and J by 3 bases, 7 bases remained unmatched. Input material: peripheral blood. The sequence derives from a human donor in a cohort sampled during active COVID-19. The rearrangement joins TRBV19 to TRBJ2-2, with 9 bases matching TRBD2. CDR3 nucleotides: TGTGCCAGTAGTCGGGCGGGGGGGCGTGACACCGGGGAGCTGTTTTTT. This sequence encodes CASSRAGGRDTGELFF.